Sequencing of this TCR beta chain was carried out in a study of blood T cells in healthy people across ages. It was with a sample-barcoded 5' primer and a J-beta primer mix that a second PCR of about 7 to 12 cycles was run. TCRdb re-called the 5' RACE reads with MiXCR, one entry per CDR3 protein. The profile shows hundreds of thousands of distinct CDR3 sequences, more than 45% of them singletons. This clonotype was found many times. Looked up from germline, CDR1 is SNHLY and CDR2 is FYNNEI. V lost 6 bases and J 2 bases, leaving 11 bases between the germline ends. This CDR3 has 14 residues. Sequencing used blood. The rearrangement uses TRBV2 and TRBJ1-5; D possibly corresponds to TRBD1 (6 bases). The TCR sequence derives from an elderly woman in good health. CDR3 sequence: CASRGGQGNQPQHF. CDR3 coding DNA: TGTGCCAGCAGGGGGGGGCAAGGCAATCAGCCCCAGCATTTT. Full variable domain (rest looked up from reference TRBV2 and TRBJ1-5): EPEVTQTPSHQVTQMGQEVILRCVPISNHLYFYWYRQILGQKVEFLVSFYNNEISEKSEIFDDQFSVERPDGSNFTLKIRSTKLEDSAMYFCASRGGQGNQPQHFGDGTRLSIL.